The 2 T cell receptor beta chains reported below all come from one sample, sequenced in a study of identical twins (dated by TCRdb to about 2016). The library was obtained by 5' RACE. The sequencer was an Illumina HiSeq 2000. The public reads were reanalyzed by TCRdb: fastp trimming at Q25, MiXCR alignment, in-frame beta chains only. Rows merge per CDR3 protein into single entries with the most common DNA and genes. The sample has 500,000 to 600,000 distinct CDR3 sequences on record, roughly 21% of them singletons. Roughly 0.9% of the sample is in the top ten clones. The same sample was also studied in work on T cells expressing NK-cell markers.

The sample comprised CD4+ T cells sorted from blood. The receptors were gathered from a woman aged 18-29 years in good health.

The sample holds a few counts of this clonotype. The chain uses TRBV12-3 or TRBV12-4 and TRBJ1-1; 8 bases match TRBD1. There are 15 residues in the CDR3. Trimming removed 5 bases from V and 7 bases from J; junction bases left unmatched: 12. The CDR3 region is CASSLRAGQANEAFF. The CDR3 bases are TGTGCCAGCAGTCTCCGAGCGGGACAGGCGAATGAAGCTTTCTTT.

This clonotype was counted at least ten times. The genes are TRBV12-3 or TRBV12-4 and TRBJ1-2; 8 bases fit TRBD1. The CDR3 length is 18 residues. After removal of 6 bases from V and 8 bases from J, the junction contained 23 bases not matched to a gene. CDR3 sequence (DNA): TGTGCCAGCAGGCCTACCTACGGGACAGGTATTTCCCAGGAGGGCTACACCTTC. Translating it yields CASRPTYGTGISQEGYTF.